The clone carrying this T cell receptor beta chain has only a few counts. TCRdb analysed the 5' RACE reads with MiXCR anew, one entry per CDR3 protein. The sample comprises approximately 210,000 distinct CDR3 sequences, about 10% of which are singletons, and approximately 3% rests with the top ten. The entry originates in a study of T-cell memory formation after mild COVID-19. What was sequenced was PBMCs or a T cell subset sorted from them (not recorded which). The sequence came from a man aged 18 to 29 who had mild COVID-19 (a few samples of this study predate the infection). Cell type and time point are not known.

The CDR3 is CASSYIGRGGTGELFF. In nucleotides, the CDR3 is TGTGCCAGCAGTTACATTGGCAGGGGGGGTACCGGGGAGCTGTTTTTT. The rearrangement joins TRBV6-5 to TRBJ2-2, with D perhaps given as TRBD1 or TRBD2 (7 bases each). From germline, CDR1 is MNHEY and CDR2 SVGAGI. The V and J ends lost 2 bases and 5 bases respectively, with 15 bases between them. There are 16 residues in the CDR3.